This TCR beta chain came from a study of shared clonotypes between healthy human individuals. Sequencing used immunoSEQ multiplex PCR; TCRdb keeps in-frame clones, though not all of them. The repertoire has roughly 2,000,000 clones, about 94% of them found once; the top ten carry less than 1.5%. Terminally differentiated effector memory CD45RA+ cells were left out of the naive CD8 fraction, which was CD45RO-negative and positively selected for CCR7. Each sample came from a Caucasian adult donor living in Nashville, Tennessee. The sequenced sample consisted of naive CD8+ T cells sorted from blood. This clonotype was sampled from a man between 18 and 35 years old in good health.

Here the CDR3 reads CASSNSGGPTYNEQFF. CDR3 DNA sequence: TGTGCCAGCAGTAATAGCGGGGGGCCGACCTACAATGAGCAGTTCTTC. The chain is built from TRBV25-1 and TRBJ2-1, with 10 bases identical to TRBD2. Germline V gene data show CDR1 as MGHDK and CDR2 as SYGVNS. J was trimmed by 2 bases and V by 5 bases; bases with no gene match: 6. The CDR3 totals 16 residues. Using reference TRBV25-1 and TRBJ2-1 for the parts outside the CDR3, the full variable domain is EADIYQTPRYLVIGTGKKITLECSQTMGHDKMYWYQQDPGMELHLIHYSYGVNSTEKGDLSSESTVSRIRTEHFPLTLESARPSHTSQYLCASSNSGGPTYNEQFFGPGTRLTVL.